The next 3 T cell receptor beta chains were all read from a single sample in a study of blood T cell repertoires in COVID-19. Here immunoSEQ multiplex PCR was the method, and the copy in TCRdb shows in-frame clones only, minus some. Of hundreds of thousands of clones in the sample, 87% are singletons; the top ten hold roughly 12%. Sequencing used peripheral blood. All receptors come from a woman aged 18-30 years who had recovered from COVID-19.

This clone occurred a few times. This sequence joins TRBV2 and TRBJ1-2; no clear D gene. Per the germline V gene, CDR1 is SNHLY and CDR2 is FYNNEI. V lost 4 bases and J 5 bases, leaving 8 bases between the germline ends. The CDR3 totals 12 residues. CDR3 in DNA: TGTGCCAGCAGTGTTCTCAGTTATGGCTACACCTTC. It yields the protein CASSVLSYGYTF.

The chain is built from TRBV19 and TRBJ1-5; D unclear. V dropped 5 bases and J dropped 3 bases, with 11 bases sitting between them. Germline loops: CDR1 LNHDA, CDR2 SQIVND (reference sequence). This CDR3 contains 14 residues. CDR3 sequence (DNA): TGTGCCAGTAGTGTCGCGCGGTACAATCAGCCCCAGCATTTT. This translates into CASSVARYNQPQHF.

DNA for the CDR3: TGTGCCTGGAGTGCAGGAAATGATCAGCCCCAGCATTTT. Translation gives CAWSAGNDQPQHF. The V gene is TRBV30, the J gene TRBJ1-5; D gene ambiguous. The CDR3 has 13 residues. V was cut by 1 base and J by 5 bases, with 9 bases left in between. Germline V gene sequence: CDR1 GTSNPN, CDR2 SVGIG (reference sequence).